The 11 T cell receptor beta chains given below trace back to one sample, sequenced in a study of PD-L1 blockade in urothelial cancer. The repertoire was sequenced with immunoSEQ multiplex PCR; TCRdb's copy has only in-frame clones and lacks some. The sample has about 80,000 clones; about nine tenths are singletons. This specimen was PBMCs, taken around atezolizumab (anti-PD-L1) treatment. These receptors all come from a woman aged 70-85 years with urothelial cancer.

There are a few counts of this clone. The V call is TRBV27, the J call TRBJ2-7; weak D call: TRBD1 (6 bases). Germline V lookup: CDR1 MNHEY, CDR2 SMNVEV (reference sequence). CDR3 size: 15 residues. V dropped 2 bases and J dropped 0 bases, with 11 bases sitting between them. In DNA form, the CDR3 reads TGTGCCAGCAGTTTAAGGGGGACAATCTCCTACGAGCAGTACTTC. Its protein product is CASSLRGTISYEQYF.

V is TRBV2 and J is TRBJ2-2; D possibly corresponds to TRBD2 (5 bases). V lost 3 bases, J lost 1 base, and 12 bases lay in between. This CDR3 has 16 residues. Looked up from germline, CDR1 is SNHLY and CDR2 is FYNNEI. CDR3 in amino acids: CASSERGQMNTGELFF. Written as DNA, the CDR3 is TGTGCCAGCAGTGAGCGCGGGCAGATGAACACCGGGGAGCTGTTTTTT.

V usage is TRBV2 and J usage is TRBJ2-3; TRBD2 matches at 11 bases. There are 16 residues in the CDR3. V lost 3 bases, J lost 6 bases, and 8 bases stayed unmatched. Germline CDR1 is SNHLY and CDR2 is FYNNEI. The CDR3 DNA reads as TGTGCCAGCAGTGAGACGACTAGCGGGGTTGGGGATACGCAGTATTTT. Its protein product is CASSETTSGVGDTQYF.

The V and J genes are TRBV6-1 and TRBJ1-2; 8 nucleotides agree with TRBD1. Germline CDR1 MNHNS, CDR2 SASEGT. V shed 3 bases and J 10 bases; nucleotides not matched to a gene: 16. The CDR3 length is 16 residues. This CDR3 is CASSEDTGTGRKVYTF. In DNA, the CDR3 is TGTGCCAGCAGTGAGGATACCGGGACAGGCCGAAAGGTCTACACCTTC.

This chain uses TRBV5-4 with TRBJ2-3; 11 nucleotides line up with TRBD2. Germline V CDR1 and CDR2: SGHNT, YYREEE (reference sequence). The junction had 8 bases not matched to a gene; V was cut back by 3 bases and J by 8 bases. The CDR3 is 15 amino acids. The CDR3 DNA follows: TGTGCCAGCAGCTCCCTTAGCGGGGGGGCGCTTACGCAGTATTTT. Amino acid sequence: CASSSLSGGALTQYF.

This clone was found once. The V and J genes are TRBV30 and TRBJ1-3; 10 nucleotides line up with TRBD1. In germline, CDR1 is GTSNPN, CDR2 SVGIG (reference sequence). J gave up 1 base and V 4 bases, and 1 base lay outside the gene matches. The CDR3 runs 14 residues. CDR3 sequence reads: CAWKDRGSGNTIYF. In DNA, the CDR3 is TGTGCCTGGAAGGACAGGGGGTCTGGAAACACCATATATTTT.

CDR3 sequence reads: CASSETGGSEKLFF. The CDR3 DNA sequence: TGTGCCAGCAGCGAGACAGGGGGCAGTGAAAAACTGTTTTTT. The chain couples TRBV9 to TRBJ1-4, with TRBD1 matching 10 bases. The V gene's germline CDR1 is SGDLS and CDR2 YYNGEE. CDR3 length: 14 amino acids. Trimming cost V 3 bases and J 7 bases; bases outside gene matches: 3.

V usage is TRBV11-2 and J usage is TRBJ2-1, with TRBD2 identical over 7 bases. The trim removed 5 bases at V and 5 bases at J, leaving 18 bases unmatched. Germline-derived CDR1 and CDR2 are SGHAT and FQNNGV. The CDR3 consists of 18 residues. CDR3 nucleotide sequence: TGTGCCAGCAGCCAACCTCAACTTAGCGGGCTCCATCACAATGAGCAGTTCTTC. Its translation: CASSQPQLSGLHHNEQFF.

This chain joins TRBV29-1 and TRBJ1-1; no clear D. The V gene's germline CDR1 is SQVTM and CDR2 ANQGSEA. V gave up 4 bases and J gave up 5 bases, with 20 bases separating them. The CDR3 is 15 residues long. The CDR3 region is CSVVGQDSIWTEAFF. The CDR3 nucleotides read TGCAGCGTTGTAGGGCAGGACTCAATATGGACTGAAGCTTTCTTT.

This clone appeared once. The chain uses TRBV28 and TRBJ1-2; D is unclear. Trimming took off 6 bases at V and 6 bases at J, with 5 bases between the two ends. The CDR3 is 10 residues long. Germline assignment: CDR1 MDHEN and CDR2 SYDVKM. CDR3 DNA: TGTGCCAGCAGGCGGAATGGCTACACCTTC. It encodes CASRRNGYTF.

The CDR3 bases are TGTGCCAGTAGTCTGATAGGGGGCAATCAGCCCCAGCATTTT. It codes for CASSLIGGNQPQHF. The J gene is TRBJ1-5, the V gene TRBV19, with D possibly TRBD1 on 5 matching bases. The CDR3 is 14 amino acids. Germline-derived CDR1 and CDR2 are LNHDA and SQIVND (reference sequence). V was clipped by 5 bases and J by 2 bases, with 10 bases between them.